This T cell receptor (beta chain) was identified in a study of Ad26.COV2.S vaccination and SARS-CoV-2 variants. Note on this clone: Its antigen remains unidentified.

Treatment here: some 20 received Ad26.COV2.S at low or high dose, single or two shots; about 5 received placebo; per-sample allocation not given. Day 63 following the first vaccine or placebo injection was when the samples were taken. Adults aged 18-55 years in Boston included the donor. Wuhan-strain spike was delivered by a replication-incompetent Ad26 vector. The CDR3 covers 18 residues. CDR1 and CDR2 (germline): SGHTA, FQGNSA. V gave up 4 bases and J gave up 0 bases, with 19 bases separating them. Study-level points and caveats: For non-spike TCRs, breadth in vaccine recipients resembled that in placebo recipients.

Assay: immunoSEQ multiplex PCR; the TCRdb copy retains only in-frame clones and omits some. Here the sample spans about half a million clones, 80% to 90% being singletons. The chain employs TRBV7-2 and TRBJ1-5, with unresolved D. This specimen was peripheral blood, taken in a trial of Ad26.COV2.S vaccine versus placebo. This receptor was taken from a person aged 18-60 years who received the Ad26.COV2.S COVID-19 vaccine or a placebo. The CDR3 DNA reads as TGTGCCAGCAGCTCGCAACCAGCGTACGTCAATAGCAATCAGCCCCAGCATTTT. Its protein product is CASSSQPAYVNSNQPQHF.